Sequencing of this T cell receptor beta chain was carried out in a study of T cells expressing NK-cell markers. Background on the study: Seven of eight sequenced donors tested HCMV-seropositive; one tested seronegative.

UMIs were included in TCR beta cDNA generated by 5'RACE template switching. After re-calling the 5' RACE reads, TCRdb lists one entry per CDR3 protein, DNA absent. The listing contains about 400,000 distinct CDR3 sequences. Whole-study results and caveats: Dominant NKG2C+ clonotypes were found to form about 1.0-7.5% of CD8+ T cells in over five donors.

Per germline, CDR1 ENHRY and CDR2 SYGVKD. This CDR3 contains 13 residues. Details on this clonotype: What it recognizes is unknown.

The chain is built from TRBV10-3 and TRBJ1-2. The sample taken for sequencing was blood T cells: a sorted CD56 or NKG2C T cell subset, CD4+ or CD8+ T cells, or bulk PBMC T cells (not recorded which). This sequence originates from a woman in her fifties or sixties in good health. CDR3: CAAWDSMLYGYTF.